This T cell receptor (beta chain) was obtained from a study of brain T cells in children with intractable seizures listed by TCRdb under 2021. Regarding the study in general: Resected brain tissue from roughly 53 pediatric epilepsy surgery cases was first screened for immune gene transcripts using a NanoString immunology panel. Among the approximately 12 selected surgery cases, eight also had pre-surgery blood sequenced, leaving four with brain tissue only.

The research as a whole found: Both public and private clones were found among the top 50 brain clonotypes, and the most abundant public CDR3 in each case closely resembled known HCMV, EBV or influenza A epitope-specific CDR3s. Because sequencing depth was different between pre-surgery and post-surgery blood, clones absent from the pre-surgery sample may reflect undersampling. The patients' HCMV serostatus was not known, and viral specificity was inferred solely from CDR3 sequence similarity.

Regarding this clone: The clone's antigen remains unknown. No base quality values were provided; no much bigger clone lies one nucleotide off.

The sample's time point, from its label and the paper: resected brain tissue, or blood drawn just prior to surgery. The surgery cases with the highest brain T cell transcript signatures were chosen for TCR beta chain sequencing of brain tissue, and also of blood when blood was available. Patients had been treated with at least one anti-epileptic drug before surgery. The TCR-sequenced patients were children whose drug-resistant epilepsy was caused by tuberous sclerosis complex, focal cortical dysplasia, Rasmussen encephalitis or hemimegalencephaly. Brain samples consisted of frozen blocks of fresh involved resected tissue obtained at epilepsy surgery. The Monarch genomic DNA purification kit was used to extract bulk genomic DNA from unsorted brain tissue and whole blood. The CDR3 starts with the cysteine, ends with the phenylalanine, and has 15 residues. The only DNA kept is the CDR3, 45 bases in frame from the first base. Clipping removes 1 base from V and 3 bases from J, with 6 as the unmatched junction base count. CDR1 GTSNPN and CDR2 SVGIG were looked up in the germline V gene (reference sequence).

TCR beta chain sequences were generated from genomic DNA using the immunoSEQ assay. In the paper's pipeline: CDR3 sequences that did not begin with the conserved framework cysteine at position 104 were removed by hand. To get clonality, the normalized Shannon's Diversity Index was subtracted from one, giving values from 0 (maximal diversity) to 1 (oligoclonal). Chi-squared comparison-of-proportions tests were used to check whether the frequency of the same CDR3 differed between samples, for example brain versus blood. Public clonotypes were identified through searches of immuneACCESS, and similarity to known antiviral clonotypes was evaluated with the VDJdb browser. Held by TCRdb, this immuneACCESS table contains in-frame sequences only and omits some clones. Under half of the omission traces to an unresolved V gene where checked; the cause of the rest is unknown. V and J calls plus clone size are reproduced from that table; the DNA served to infer D and trimming. Across this sample there are around 10,000 clones, with roughly 71% seen only once. The ten largest clones add up to around 20% of the sample.

The source material was resected brain tissue, sampled at surgery. This clonotype originated in a girl aged 2 to 10 with tuberous sclerosis and intractable seizures. Recombination linked TRBV30 to TRBJ1-1; 9 bases in the middle match TRBD1. The DNA is as follows: TGTGCCTGGAGTGGGACAGGGGTAATGCACACTGAAGCTTTCTTT. Translated, this is CAWSGTGVMHTEAFF.